Sequencing of this T cell receptor (beta chain) was carried out in a study of T cell repertoires in cytomegalovirus infection. Overall study: Through public TCR beta signatures, both CMV infection and matching HLA type were indicated. Study observations and caveats: Of the TCR beta families, the public ones yielded a cumulative frequency that identified carriers of CMV plus the relevant HLA. What dominated the ex vivo response were HLA-C-restricted CMV-specific TCR beta clonotypes.

This clonotype showed up just a few times. The antigen remains undetermined. Germline V gene lookup returns CDR1 SEHNR and CDR2 FQNEAQ (reference sequence). V was cut by 7 bases and J by 0 bases, with 15 bases left in between. The CDR3 totals 15 residues. MiXCR, applied by TCRdb to the reads, yields one record per CDR3 protein. The table records roughly 640,000 distinct CDR3 sequences, roughly 24% of them present only once. The receptor was derived from a human donor in good health (CMV status not recorded). Some clones in this sample may be carry-over from other donors' samples. The sample consisted of CD8+ T cells from PBMCs. This chain links TRBV7-9 with TRBJ2-5; possibly TRBD2 for D (5 bases). Here the CDR3 DNA reads TGTGCCAGCACCCCTAGCCGGCGGGACCAAGAGACCCAGTACTTC. Its translation: CASTPSRRDQETQYF.